The next 11 T cell receptor beta chains were all read from a single sample in a study of cytomegalovirus exposure and HLA in healthy donors. PCR employed 60 Vbeta and 13 Jbeta primers. The data were produced by immunoSEQ multiplex PCR, yet TCRdb's version contains in-frame clones alone and is incomplete. Of around 100,000 clones detected, more than 75% appear once; the ten largest clones hold 4%. Input material: PBMCs. These receptors originate from a woman in her forties or fifties in good health and CMV-seropositive.

The J gene is TRBJ1-5, the V gene TRBV5-1; D is ambiguous. The V end was cut by 1 base, the J end by 7 bases, with 12 bases between. The CDR3 covers 14 residues. The V gene's germline CDR1 is SGHRS and CDR2 YFSETQ. As DNA, the CDR3 is TGCGCCAGCAGCTTGATGGGGTCGGGGCAGCCCCAGCATTTT. Amino acids: CASSLMGSGQPQHF. The full variable domain, in which reference TRBV5-1 and TRBJ1-5 provide the parts outside the CDR3, is KAGVTQTPRYLIKTRGQQVTLSCSPISGHRSVSWYQQTPGQGLQFLFEYFSETQRNKGNFPGRFSGRQFSNSRSEMNVSTLELGDSALYLCASSLMGSGQPQHFGDGTRLSIL.

The rearrangement joins TRBV5-1 to TRBJ1-6; D is unresolved. The CDR3 is 16 amino acids. CDR1 is SGHRS, CDR2 YFSETQ, per germline. The V end lost 0 bases, the J end lost 6 bases, and 13 bases lay between the germline ends. CDR3 loop: CASSLVPPTSNSPLHF. The CDR3 region has the DNA TGCGCCAGCAGCTTGGTGCCACCAACTAGTAATTCACCCCTCCACTTT.

The rearrangement uses TRBV7-6 and TRBJ2-4; TRBD2 aligns across 8 bases. With V trimmed by 5 bases and J by 1 base, 19 bases remained unmatched. The CDR3 loop spans 20 amino acids. Germline V gene sequence: CDR1 SGHVS, CDR2 FNYEAQ. CDR3 DNA sequence: TGTGCCAGCAGCCCCGCCGAGCGGGAGTATTACAAAGGGGCCAAAAACATTCAGTACTTC. The encoded protein is CASSPAEREYYKGAKNIQYF.

The genes are TRBV11-2 and TRBJ1-4; no clear D. The germline V gene encodes CDR1 SGHAT and CDR2 FQNNGV. The V gene lost 7 bases and the J gene lost 3 bases, with 6 bases spanning the gap. The CDR3 runs to 12 residues. DNA of the CDR3: TGTGCCAGCACGGGGTCTAATGAAAAACTGTTTTTT. Its translation is CASTGSNEKLFF.

This chain uses TRBV6-1 with TRBJ1-2; D may be TRBD1 (6 bases). Trimming cost V 6 bases and J 6 bases, with 17 bases left between them. CDR1 MNHNS and CDR2 SASEGT come from the germline V gene. The CDR3 runs 14 residues. CDR3 DNA: TGTGCCAGCAGATCGGAACCAGGGGCAAATGGCTACACCTTC. It is translated as CASRSEPGANGYTF.

The chain employs TRBV18 and TRBJ2-3; 10 nucleotides match TRBD2. The CDR3 length is 14 residues. Germline CDR1 reads KGHSH; CDR2 reads LQKENI. The trim removed 5 bases at V and 3 bases at J, leaving 2 bases unmatched. The CDR3 DNA follows: TGTGCCAGCTCAGTAGCGGGGGGAACAGATACGCAGTATTTT. It translates to CASSVAGGTDTQYF.

CDR3 DNA: TGTGCCAGCAGCTTGCGGGGACAGCAAAAAAACATTCAGTACTTC. It encodes CASSLRGQQKNIQYF. The rearrangement links TRBV5-5 to TRBJ2-4, with 7 bases matching TRBD1. V lost 1 base, J lost 4 bases, and 5 bases stayed unmatched. The germline V gene encodes CDR1 SGHKS and CDR2 YYEKEE (reference sequence). The CDR3 is 15 residues long.

This chain joins TRBV6-5 and TRBJ2-7; D gene ambiguous. Per the germline V gene, CDR1 is MNHEY and CDR2 is SVGAGI. The CDR3 consists of 12 residues. V lost 6 bases to trimming and J lost 5 bases, with 11 bases between them. This chain's CDR3 is CASSPQSNEQYF. The DNA for the CDR3 is TGTGCCAGCAGCCCCCAGTCGAACGAGCAGTACTTC.

The genes are TRBV7-6 and TRBJ2-1; D not certain. Per the germline V gene, CDR1 is SGHVS and CDR2 is FNYEAQ. This CDR3 has 15 residues. V was trimmed by 3 bases and J by 0 bases, leaving 9 bases between them. This chain's CDR3 is CASSFDLSSYNEQFF. In DNA form, the CDR3 reads TGTGCCAGCAGCTTCGATTTGAGCTCCTACAATGAGCAGTTCTTC.

CDR3 nucleotide sequence: TGTGCCAGCAGCGGCCCGGGGGAGCCTGGGGATGGCTACACCTTC. It codes for CASSGPGEPGDGYTF. The V call is TRBV9, the J call TRBJ1-2, with D possibly being TRBD1 (5 bases). Trimming removed 3 bases from V and 6 bases from J, with 18 bases in between. Germline CDR1 SGDLS, CDR2 YYNGEE. The CDR3 spans 15 residues.

Concerning this clone itself: The same CDR3 is also encoded by other DNA sequences in this sample. The rearrangement links TRBV9 to TRBJ2-5; 8 bases agree with TRBD2. This CDR3 region has 15 residues. V lost 0 bases to trimming and J lost 1 base; unmatched junction nucleotides: 2. The germline V gene encodes CDR1 SGDLS and CDR2 YYNGEE. CDR3 DNA sequence: TGTGCCAGCAGCGTAGGGACTAGCCTCCAAGAGACCCAGTACTTC. Translating gives CASSVGTSLQETQYF. Full variable domain (remainder filled in from reference TRBV9 and TRBJ2-5): DSGVTQTPKHLITATGQRVTLRCSPRSGDLSVYWYQQSLDQGLQFLIQYYNGEERAKGNILERFSAQQFPDLHSELNLSSLELGDSALYFCASSVGTSLQETQYFGPGTRLLVL.